These 2 T cell receptor beta chains were sequenced from one sample in a study of T-cell memory formation after mild COVID-19. Each CDR3 protein gets one entry after TCRdb re-called the 5' RACE reads with MiXCR. The sample holds about 430,000 distinct CDR3 sequences; more than 20% are singletons and the top ten take 8.8%. The source material was PBMCs or a T cell subset sorted from them (not recorded which). These receptors were collected from an adult woman who had mild COVID-19 (a few samples of this study predate the infection). Cell type and time point are not known.

This clonotype was observed a handful of times. The rearrangement links TRBV6-1 to TRBJ2-4, with D tentatively TRBD2 (5 bases). The CDR3 is 16 amino acids. Germline-derived CDR1 and CDR2 are MNHNS and SASEGT. V was pared by 3 bases and J by 1 base, with 13 bases between. In DNA, the CDR3 is TGTGCCAGCAGTGATTTGGTTCGGAGGGCCAAAAACATTCAGTACTTC. Its protein is CASSDLVRRAKNIQYF.

This clonotype showed up just a few times. The J gene is TRBJ2-1, the V gene TRBV7-3, with D possibly TRBD2 on 5 matching bases. Trimming left V 4 bases short and J 8 bases short, with 9 bases between. This CDR3 has 12 amino acids. In germline, CDR1 is SGHTA, CDR2 FQGTGA. The CDR3 DNA is TGTGCCAGCAGCTCGGGATTCGATGAGCAGTTCTTC. Amino acid sequence: CASSSGFDEQFF.